This T cell receptor beta chain derives from a study of cytomegalovirus exposure and HLA in healthy donors. Findings and caveats of the study: Later on, an analysis tied 15,000 to 20,000 TCR beta sequences to HLA alleles at 0.05 false discovery rate.

Germline V gene sequence: CDR1 MGHRA, CDR2 YSYEKL. The CDR3 runs to 14 residues. V dropped 0 bases and J dropped 2 bases, with 7 bases sitting between them. PCR primers comprised 60 Vbeta and 13 Jbeta primers. Sequencing was performed with immunoSEQ multiplex PCR; in TCRdb, only in-frame clones are kept and a portion is missing. Found here are approximately 75,000 clones; the top ten clones hold roughly 0.9%. A note on this clone: Its cognate antigen is unknown.

Sequencing was done on a sample of PBMCs. The chain couples TRBV4-1 to TRBJ1-1; D gene unclear. The receptor's source is a boy aged 5 to 17 in good health and CMV-seronegative. CDR3 protein: CASSQDGGNTEAFF. DNA for the CDR3: TGCGCCAGCAGCCAAGACGGCGGAAACACTGAAGCTTTCTTT.